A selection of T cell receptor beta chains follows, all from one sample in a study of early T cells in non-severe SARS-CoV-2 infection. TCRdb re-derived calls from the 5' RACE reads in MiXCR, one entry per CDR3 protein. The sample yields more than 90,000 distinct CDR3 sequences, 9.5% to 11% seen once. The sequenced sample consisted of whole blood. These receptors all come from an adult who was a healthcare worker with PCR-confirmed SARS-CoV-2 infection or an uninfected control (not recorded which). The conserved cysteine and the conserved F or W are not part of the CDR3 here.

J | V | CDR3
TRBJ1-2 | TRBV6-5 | ASSYSSGEGGYT
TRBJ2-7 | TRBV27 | ASSLPGFSEQY
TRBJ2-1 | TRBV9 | ASSVGPLVSYNEQF
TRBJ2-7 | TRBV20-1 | SASSTGNPYEQY
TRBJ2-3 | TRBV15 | ATSSESIRAGGEDTQY
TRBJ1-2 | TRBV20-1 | SARFISQGANYGYT
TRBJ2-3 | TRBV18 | ASSLRLESYFGTDTQY
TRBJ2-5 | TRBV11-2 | ASSLDYRGGLEETQY
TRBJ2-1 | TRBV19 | ASSNQRQGVYNEQF
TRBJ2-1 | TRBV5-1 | ASSPGLMSSYNEQF
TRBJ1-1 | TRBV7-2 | ASSRPGGEAF
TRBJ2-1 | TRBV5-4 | ASSLRDRDNEQF
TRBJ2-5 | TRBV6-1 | ASSELTGNQETQY
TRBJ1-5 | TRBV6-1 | ASFLQGPNSNQPQH
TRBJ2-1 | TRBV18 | ASSPERDGDEQF
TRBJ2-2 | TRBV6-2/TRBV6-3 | ASSSVHTGELF
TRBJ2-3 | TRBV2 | ASSVSYDTQY
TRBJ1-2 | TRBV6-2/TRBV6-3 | ASSSVYGYT
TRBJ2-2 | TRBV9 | ASSVNNRGIGELF
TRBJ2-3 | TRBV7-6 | ASSLAGGEDTQY
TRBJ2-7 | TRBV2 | ASRDRGQGVAYEQY
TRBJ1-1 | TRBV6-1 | ASSLAQGRTEAF
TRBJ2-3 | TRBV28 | ASSSTRRTQY
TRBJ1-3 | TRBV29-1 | SVEYSRGNTIY
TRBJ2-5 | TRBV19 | ASSISGVETQY
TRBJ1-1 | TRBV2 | ASSPEGQGPAF
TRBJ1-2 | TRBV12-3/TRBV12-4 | ASSLGLYYGYT
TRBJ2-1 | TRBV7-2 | ASSLPAGGNNEQF
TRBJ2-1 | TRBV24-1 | ATSYTSGQGYNEQF
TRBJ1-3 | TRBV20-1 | SEIRGGLSVNTIY
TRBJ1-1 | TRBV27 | ASSFSPVGANTEAF
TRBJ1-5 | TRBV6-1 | ASSVVGAGYHQPQH
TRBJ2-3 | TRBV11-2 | ASSLEAGGTDTQY